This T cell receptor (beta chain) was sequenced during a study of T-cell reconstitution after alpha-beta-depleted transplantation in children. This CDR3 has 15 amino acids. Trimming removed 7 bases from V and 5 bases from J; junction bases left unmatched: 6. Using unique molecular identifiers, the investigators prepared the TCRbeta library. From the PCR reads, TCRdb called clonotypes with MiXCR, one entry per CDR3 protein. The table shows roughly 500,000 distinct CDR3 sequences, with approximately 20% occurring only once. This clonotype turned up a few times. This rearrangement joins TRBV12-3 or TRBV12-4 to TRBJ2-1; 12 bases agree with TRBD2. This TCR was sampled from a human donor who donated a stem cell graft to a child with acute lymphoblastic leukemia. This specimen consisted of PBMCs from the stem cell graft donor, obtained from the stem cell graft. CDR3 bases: TGTGCCAGCATTCGCCTAGCGGGAGGGGACAATGAGCAGTTCTTC. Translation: CASIRLAGGDNEQFF.